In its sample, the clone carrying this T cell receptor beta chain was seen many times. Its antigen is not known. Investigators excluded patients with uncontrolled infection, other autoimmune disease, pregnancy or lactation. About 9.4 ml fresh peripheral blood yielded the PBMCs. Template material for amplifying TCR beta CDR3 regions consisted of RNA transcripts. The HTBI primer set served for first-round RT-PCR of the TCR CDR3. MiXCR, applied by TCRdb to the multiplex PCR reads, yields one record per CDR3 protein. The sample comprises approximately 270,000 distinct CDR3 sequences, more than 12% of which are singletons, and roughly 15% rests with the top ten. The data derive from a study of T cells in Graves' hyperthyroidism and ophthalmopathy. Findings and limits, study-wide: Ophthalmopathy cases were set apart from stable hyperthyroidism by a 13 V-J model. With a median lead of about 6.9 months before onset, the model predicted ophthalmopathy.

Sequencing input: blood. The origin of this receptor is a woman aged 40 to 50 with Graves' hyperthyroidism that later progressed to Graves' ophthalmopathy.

The CDR3: CAWSQIRNNEQFF. The CDR3 DNA reads TGTGCCTGGAGTCAAATCCGGAACAATGAGCAGTTCTTC. The gene calls are TRBV30 and TRBJ2-1, with unresolved D. With 2 bases removed from V and 5 bases from J, the gap between germline ends came to 10 bases. CDR3 size: 13 residues. CDR1 GTSNPN and CDR2 SVGIG come from the germline V gene (reference sequence).